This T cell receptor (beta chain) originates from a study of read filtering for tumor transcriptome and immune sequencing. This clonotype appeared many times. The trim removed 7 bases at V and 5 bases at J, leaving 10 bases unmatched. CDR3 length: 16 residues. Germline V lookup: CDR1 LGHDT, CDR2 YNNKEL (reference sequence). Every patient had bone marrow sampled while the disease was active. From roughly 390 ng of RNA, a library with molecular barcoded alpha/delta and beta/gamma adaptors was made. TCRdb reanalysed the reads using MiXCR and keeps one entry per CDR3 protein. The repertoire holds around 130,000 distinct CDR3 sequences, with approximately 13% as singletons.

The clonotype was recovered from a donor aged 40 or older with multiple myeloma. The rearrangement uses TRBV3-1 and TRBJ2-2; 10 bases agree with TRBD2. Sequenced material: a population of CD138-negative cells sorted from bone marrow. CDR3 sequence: CASNSASGSDTGELFF. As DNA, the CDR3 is TGTGCCAGCAACTCCGCTAGCGGGAGTGATACCGGGGAGCTGTTTTTT.